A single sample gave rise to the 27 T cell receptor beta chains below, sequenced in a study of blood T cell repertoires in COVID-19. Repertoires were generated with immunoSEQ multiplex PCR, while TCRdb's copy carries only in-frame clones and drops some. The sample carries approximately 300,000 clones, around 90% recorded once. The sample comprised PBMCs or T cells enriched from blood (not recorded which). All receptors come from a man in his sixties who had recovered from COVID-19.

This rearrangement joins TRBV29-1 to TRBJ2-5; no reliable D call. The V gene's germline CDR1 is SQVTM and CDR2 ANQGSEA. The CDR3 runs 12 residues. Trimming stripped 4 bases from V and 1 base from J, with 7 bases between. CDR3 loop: CSVVSGQETQYF. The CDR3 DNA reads TGCAGCGTTGTCTCAGGCCAAGAGACCCAGTACTTC. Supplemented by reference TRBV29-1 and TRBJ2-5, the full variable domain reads SAVISQKPSRDICQRGTSLTIQCQVDSQVTMMFWYRQQPGQSLTLIATANQGSEATYESGFVIDKFPISRPNLTFSTLTVSNMSPEDSSIYLCSVVSGQETQYFGPGTRLLVL.

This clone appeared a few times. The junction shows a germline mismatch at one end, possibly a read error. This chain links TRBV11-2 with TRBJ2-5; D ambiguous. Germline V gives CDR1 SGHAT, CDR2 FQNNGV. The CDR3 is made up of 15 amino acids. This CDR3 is CASSLASGRQGTQYF. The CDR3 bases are TGTGCCAGCAGCTTAGCGTCTGGCCGACAAGGGACCCAGTACTTC. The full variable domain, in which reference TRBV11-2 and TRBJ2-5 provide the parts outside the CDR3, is EAGVAQSPRYKIIEKRQSVAFWCNPISGHATLYWYQQILGQGPKLLIQFQNNGVVDDSQLPKDRFSAERLKGVDSTLKIQPAKLEDSAVYLCASSLASGRQGTQYFGPGTRLLVL.

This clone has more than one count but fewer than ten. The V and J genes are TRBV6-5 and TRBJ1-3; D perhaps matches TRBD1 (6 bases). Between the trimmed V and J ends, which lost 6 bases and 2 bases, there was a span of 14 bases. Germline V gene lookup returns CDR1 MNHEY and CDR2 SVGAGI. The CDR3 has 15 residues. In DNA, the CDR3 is TGTGCCAGCAGCGGCGAGGGGGTAACTGGAAACACCATATATTTT. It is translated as CASSGEGVTGNTIYF.

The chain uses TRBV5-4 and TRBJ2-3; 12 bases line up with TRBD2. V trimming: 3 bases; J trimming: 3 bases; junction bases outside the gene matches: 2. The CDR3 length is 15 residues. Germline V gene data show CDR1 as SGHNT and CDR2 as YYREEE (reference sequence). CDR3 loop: CASSSGLAGTDTQYF. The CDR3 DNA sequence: TGTGCCAGCAGCTCCGGACTAGCGGGGACAGATACGCAGTATTTT.

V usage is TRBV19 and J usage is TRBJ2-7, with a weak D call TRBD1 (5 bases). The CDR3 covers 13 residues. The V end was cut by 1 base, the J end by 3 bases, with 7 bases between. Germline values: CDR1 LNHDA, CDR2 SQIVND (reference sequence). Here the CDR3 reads CASSIVGRYEQYF. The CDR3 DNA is TGTGCCAGTAGTATAGTGGGGCGCTACGAGCAGTACTTC.

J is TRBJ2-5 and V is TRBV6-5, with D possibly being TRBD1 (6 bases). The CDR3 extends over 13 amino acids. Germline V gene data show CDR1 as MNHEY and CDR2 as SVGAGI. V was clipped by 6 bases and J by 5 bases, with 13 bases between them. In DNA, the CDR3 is TGTGCCAGCAGACAGGGAGATAGGGAGACCCAGTACTTC. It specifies CASRQGDRETQYF.

DNA of the CDR3: TGTGCCAGCAGCCCGACAGGGGAGGAAAAACTGTTTTTT. Translation gives CASSPTGEEKLFF. This chain connects TRBV7-9 to TRBJ1-4; 8 bases map to TRBD1. Trimming removed 5 bases from V and 8 bases from J; junction bases left unmatched: 4. The CDR3 consists of 13 residues. Germline loops: CDR1 SEHNR, CDR2 FQNEAQ (reference sequence). The complete variable domain, with remaining parts taken from reference TRBV7-9 and TRBJ1-4, reads DTGVSQNPRHKITKRGQNVTFRCDPISEHNRLYWYRQTLGQGPEFLTYFQNEAQLEKSRLLSDRFSAERPKGSFSTLEIQRTEQGDSAMYLCASSPTGEEKLFFGSGTQLSVL.

DNA for the CDR3: TGTGCCAGCAGCTTAACGTCAGACAGGGATTATTCACCCCTCCACTTT. This codes for CASSLTSDRDYSPLHF. The gene calls are TRBV7-3 and TRBJ1-6; TRBD1 aligns across 7 bases. Trimming cost V 0 bases and J 8 bases; bases outside gene matches: 7. Germline V lookup: CDR1 SGHTA, CDR2 FQGTGA. The CDR3 totals 16 residues.

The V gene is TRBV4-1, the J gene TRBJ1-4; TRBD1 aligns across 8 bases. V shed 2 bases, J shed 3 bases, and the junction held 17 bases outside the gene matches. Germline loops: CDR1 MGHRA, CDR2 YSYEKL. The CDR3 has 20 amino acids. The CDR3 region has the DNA TGCGCCAGCAGCCAAACTGCCAGGACAGGGAGGCAAGGGGCTAATGAAAAACTGTTTTTT. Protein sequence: CASSQTARTGRQGANEKLFF.

The CDR3 sequence: CASSRAEETQYF. In DNA form, the CDR3 reads TGTGCCAGCAGCCGAGCCGAAGAGACCCAGTACTTC. V is TRBV3-1 (or the pseudogene TRBV3-2) and J is TRBJ2-5; D unclear. V was shortened by 4 bases and J by 3 bases, with 6 bases between the two germline ends. Germline CDR1 is LGHDT and CDR2 is YNNKEL (reference sequence). The CDR3 has 12 residues.

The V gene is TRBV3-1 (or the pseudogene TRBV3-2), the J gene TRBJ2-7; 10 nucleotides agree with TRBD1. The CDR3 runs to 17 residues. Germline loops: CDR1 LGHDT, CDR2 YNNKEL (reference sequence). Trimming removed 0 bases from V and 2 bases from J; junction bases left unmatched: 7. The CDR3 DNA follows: TGTGCCAGCAGCCAAGATCAGCGGGACAGGGGTACCTACGAGCAGTACTTC. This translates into CASSQDQRDRGTYEQYF.

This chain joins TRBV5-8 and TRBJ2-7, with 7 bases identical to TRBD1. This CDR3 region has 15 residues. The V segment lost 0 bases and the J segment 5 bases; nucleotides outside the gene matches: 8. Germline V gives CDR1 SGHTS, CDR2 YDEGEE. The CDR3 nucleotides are TGTGCCAGCAGCTTGGAAAGAAGGGGGCAGGACGAGCAGTACTTC. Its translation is CASSLERRGQDEQYF.

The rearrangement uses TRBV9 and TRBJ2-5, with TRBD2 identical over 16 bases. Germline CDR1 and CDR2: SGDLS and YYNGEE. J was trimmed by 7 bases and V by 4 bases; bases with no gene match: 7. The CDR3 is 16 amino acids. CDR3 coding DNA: TGTGCCAGCAGCCCGGGACTAGCGGGAGGGATCGTGACCCAGTACTTC. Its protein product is CASSPGLAGGIVTQYF.

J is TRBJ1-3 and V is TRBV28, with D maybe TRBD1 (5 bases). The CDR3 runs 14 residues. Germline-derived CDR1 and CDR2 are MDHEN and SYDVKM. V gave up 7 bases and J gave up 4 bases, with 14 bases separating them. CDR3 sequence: CASTVQGSGNTIYF. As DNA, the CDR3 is TGTGCCAGCACCGTCCAGGGATCCGGAAACACCATATATTTT. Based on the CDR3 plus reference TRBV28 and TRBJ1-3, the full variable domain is DVKVTQSSRYLVKRTGEKVFLECVQDMDHENMFWYRQDPGLGLRLIYFSYDVKMKEKGDIPEGYSVSREKKERFSLILESASTNQTSMYLCASTVQGSGNTIYFGEGSWLTVV.

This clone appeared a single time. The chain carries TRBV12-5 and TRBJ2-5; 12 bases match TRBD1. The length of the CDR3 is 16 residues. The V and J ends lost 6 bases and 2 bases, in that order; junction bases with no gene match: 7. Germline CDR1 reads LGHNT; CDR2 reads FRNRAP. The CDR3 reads CASGPGTGGGQETQYF. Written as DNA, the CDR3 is TGTGCTAGTGGGCCCGGGACAGGGGGCGGTCAAGAGACCCAGTACTTC.

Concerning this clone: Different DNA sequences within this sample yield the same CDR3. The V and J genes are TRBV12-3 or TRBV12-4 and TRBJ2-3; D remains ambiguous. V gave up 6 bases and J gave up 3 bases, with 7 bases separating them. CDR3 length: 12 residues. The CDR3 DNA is TGTGCCAGCAGCCCGAGAACAGATACGCAGTATTTT. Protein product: CASSPRTDTQYF.

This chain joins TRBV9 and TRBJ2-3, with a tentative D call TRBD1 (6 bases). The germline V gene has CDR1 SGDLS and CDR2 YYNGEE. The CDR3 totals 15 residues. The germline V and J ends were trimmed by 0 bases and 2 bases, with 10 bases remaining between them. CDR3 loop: CASSVGDRYTDTQYF. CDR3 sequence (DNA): TGTGCCAGCAGCGTAGGTGACAGGTACACAGATACGCAGTATTTT.

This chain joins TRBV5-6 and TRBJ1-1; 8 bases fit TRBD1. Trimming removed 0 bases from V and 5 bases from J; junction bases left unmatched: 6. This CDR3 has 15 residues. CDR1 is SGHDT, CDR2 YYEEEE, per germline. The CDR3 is CASSLARQGNTEAFF. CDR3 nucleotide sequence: TGTGCCAGCAGCTTGGCCAGACAGGGGAATACTGAAGCTTTCTTT.

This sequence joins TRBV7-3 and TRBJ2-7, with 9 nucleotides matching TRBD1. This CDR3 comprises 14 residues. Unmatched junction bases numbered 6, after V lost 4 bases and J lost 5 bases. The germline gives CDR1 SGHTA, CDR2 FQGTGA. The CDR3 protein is CASSSRGQGHEQYF. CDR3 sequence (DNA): TGTGCCAGCAGCTCCCGTGGACAGGGGCACGAGCAGTACTTC.

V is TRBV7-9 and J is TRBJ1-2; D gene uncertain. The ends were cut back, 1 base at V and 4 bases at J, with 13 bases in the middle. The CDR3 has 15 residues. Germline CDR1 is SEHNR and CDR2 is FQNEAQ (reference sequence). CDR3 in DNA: TGTGCCAGCAGCTTAGTCTCAGTCTCCTCCTATGGCTACACCTTC. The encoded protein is CASSLVSVSSYGYTF.

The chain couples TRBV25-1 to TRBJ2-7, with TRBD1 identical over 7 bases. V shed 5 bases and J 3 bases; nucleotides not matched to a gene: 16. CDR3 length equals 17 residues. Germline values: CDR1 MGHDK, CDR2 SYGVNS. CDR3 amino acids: CASSSPWGTGDLYEQYF. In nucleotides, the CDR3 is TGTGCCAGCAGTTCCCCCTGGGGAACAGGGGACCTCTACGAGCAGTACTTC.

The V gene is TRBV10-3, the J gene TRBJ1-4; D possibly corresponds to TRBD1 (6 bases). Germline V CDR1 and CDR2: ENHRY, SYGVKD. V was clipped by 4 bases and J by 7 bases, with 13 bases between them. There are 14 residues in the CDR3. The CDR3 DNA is TGTGCCATCAGTGTATCAGGGGCGGGTGAAAAACTGTTTTTT. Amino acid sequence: CAISVSGAGEKLFF.

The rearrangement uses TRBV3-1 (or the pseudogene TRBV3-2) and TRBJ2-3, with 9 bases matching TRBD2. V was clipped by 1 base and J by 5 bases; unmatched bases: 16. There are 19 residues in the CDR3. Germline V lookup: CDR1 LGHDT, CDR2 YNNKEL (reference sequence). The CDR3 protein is CASSQVYEGLAGSEDTQYF. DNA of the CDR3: TGTGCCAGCAGCCAAGTATATGAAGGGCTAGCGGGATCGGAAGATACGCAGTATTTT.

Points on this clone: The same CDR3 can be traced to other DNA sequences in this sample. CDR3 in DNA: TGCAGTGCCGCGAGCACAGATACGCAGTATTTT. This encodes CSAASTDTQYF. V is TRBV20-1 and J is TRBJ2-3, with D uncertain. Germline CDR1 reads DFQATT; CDR2 reads SNEGSKA (reference sequence). V was cut by 6 bases and J by 0 bases, with 4 bases left in between. The CDR3 covers 11 residues.

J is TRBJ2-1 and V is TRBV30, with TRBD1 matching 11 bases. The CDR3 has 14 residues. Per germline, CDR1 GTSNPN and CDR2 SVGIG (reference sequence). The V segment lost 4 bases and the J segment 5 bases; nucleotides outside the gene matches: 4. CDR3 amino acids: CAWTGQGGNNEQFF. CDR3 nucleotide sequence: TGTGCCTGGACGGGACAGGGGGGGAACAATGAGCAGTTCTTC.

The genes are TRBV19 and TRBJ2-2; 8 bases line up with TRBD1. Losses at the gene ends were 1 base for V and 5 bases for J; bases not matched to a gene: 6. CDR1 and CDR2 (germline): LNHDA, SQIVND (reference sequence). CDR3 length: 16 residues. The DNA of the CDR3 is TGTGCCAGTAGTATAGGGACAGGGTACCTTACCGGGGAGCTGTTTTTT. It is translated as CASSIGTGYLTGELFF.

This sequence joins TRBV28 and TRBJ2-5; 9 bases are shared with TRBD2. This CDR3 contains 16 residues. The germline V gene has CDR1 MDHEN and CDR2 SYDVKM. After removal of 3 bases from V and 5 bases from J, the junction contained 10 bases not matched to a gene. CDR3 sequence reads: CASSFMGGRASETQYF. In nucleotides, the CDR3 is TGTGCCAGCAGTTTTATGGGCGGGAGGGCCTCCGAGACCCAGTACTTC.